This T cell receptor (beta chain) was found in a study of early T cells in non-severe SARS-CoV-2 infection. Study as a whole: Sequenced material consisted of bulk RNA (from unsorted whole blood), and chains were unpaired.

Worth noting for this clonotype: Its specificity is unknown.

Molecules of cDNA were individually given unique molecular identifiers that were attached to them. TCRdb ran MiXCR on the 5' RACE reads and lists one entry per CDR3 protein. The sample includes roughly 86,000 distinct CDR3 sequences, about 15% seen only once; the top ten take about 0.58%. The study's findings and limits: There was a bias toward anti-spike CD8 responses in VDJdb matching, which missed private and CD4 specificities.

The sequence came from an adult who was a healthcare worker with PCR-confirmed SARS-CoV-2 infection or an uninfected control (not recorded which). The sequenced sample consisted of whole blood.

The CDR3 protein is CASSSTETQYF. CDR3 DNA sequence: TGTGCCAGCAGCTCTACAGAGACCCAGTACTTC. The rearrangement links TRBV7-2 to TRBJ2-5, with no clear D. Between the trimmed V and J ends, which lost 4 bases and 4 bases, there was a span of 4 bases. There are 11 residues in the CDR3. Germline values: CDR1 SGHTA, CDR2 FQGNSA.